This entry concerns a single T cell receptor (beta chain). Assay: immunoSEQ multiplex PCR; the TCRdb copy retains only in-frame clones and omits some. The table records tens of thousands of clones, roughly 93% of them present only once. The data were taken from a study of OX40 agonist ivuxolimab in advanced cancers. Study details: At doses from 0.01 to 10 mg/kg, patients were given intravenous ivuxolimab every 2 weeks.

The material was CD4+ or CD8+ T cells sorted from blood, obtained in a trial of the OX40 agonist ivuxolimab. This sequence originates from an adult with an advanced solid tumor such as melanoma, head and neck, liver or kidney cancer.

The CDR3 nucleotides read TGTGCCAGTAGTACTTGGCCGGGGACACAGACCTACGAGCAGTACTTC. It codes for CASSTWPGTQTYEQYF. The V gene is TRBV19, the J gene TRBJ2-7, with a tentative D call TRBD1 (6 bases). CDR1 is LNHDA and CDR2 is SQIVND in the germline V gene (reference sequence). CDR3 length: 16 residues. Trimming cost V 4 bases and J 2 bases, with 18 bases left between them. Supplemented by reference TRBV19 and TRBJ2-7, the full variable domain reads DGGITQSPKYLFRKEGQNVTLSCEQNLNHDAMYWYRQDPGQGLRLIYYSQIVNDFQKGDIAEGYSVSREKKESFPLTVTSAQKNPTAFYLCASSTWPGTQTYEQYFGPGTRLTVT.